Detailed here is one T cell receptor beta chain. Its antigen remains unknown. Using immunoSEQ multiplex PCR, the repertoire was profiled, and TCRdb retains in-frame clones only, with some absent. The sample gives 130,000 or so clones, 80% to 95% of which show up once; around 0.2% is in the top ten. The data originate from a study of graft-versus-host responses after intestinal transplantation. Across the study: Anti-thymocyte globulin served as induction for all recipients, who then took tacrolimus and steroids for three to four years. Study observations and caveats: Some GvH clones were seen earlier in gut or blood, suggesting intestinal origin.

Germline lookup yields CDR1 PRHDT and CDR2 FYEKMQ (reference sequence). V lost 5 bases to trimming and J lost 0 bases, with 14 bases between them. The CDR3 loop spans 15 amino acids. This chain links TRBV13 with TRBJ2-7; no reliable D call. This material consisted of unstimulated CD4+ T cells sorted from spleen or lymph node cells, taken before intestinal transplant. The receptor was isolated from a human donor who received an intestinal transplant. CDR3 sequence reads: CASSTRSINSYEQYF. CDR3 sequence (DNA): TGTGCCAGCAGCACCCGGAGTATAAACTCCTACGAGCAGTACTTC.